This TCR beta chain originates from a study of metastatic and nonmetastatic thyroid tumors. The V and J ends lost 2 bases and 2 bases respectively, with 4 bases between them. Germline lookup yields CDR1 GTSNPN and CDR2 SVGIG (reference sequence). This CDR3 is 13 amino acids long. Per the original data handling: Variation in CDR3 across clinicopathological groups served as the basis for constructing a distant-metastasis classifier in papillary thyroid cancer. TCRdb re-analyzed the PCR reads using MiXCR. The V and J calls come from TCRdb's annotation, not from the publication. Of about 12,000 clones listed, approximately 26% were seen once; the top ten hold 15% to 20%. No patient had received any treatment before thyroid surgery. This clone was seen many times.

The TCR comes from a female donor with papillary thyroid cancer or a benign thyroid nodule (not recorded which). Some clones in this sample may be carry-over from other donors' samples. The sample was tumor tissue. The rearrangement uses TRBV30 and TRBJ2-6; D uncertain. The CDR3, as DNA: TGTGCCTGGAGTCCGGCTGGGGCCAACGTCCTGACTTTC. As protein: CAWSPAGANVLTF.